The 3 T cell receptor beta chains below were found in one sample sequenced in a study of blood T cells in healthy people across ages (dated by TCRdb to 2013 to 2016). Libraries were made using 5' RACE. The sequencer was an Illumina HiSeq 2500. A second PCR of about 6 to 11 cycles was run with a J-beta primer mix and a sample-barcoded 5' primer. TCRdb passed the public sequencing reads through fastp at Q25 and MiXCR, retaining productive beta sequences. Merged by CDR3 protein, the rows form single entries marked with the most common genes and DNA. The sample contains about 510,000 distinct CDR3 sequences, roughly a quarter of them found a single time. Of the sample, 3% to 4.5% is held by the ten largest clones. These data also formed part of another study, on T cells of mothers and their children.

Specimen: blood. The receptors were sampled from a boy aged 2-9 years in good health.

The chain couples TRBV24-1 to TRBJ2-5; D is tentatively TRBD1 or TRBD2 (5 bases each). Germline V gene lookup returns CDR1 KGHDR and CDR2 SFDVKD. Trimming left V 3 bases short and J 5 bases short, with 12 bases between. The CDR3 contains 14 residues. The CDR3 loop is CATSDGTYRETQYF. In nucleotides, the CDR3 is TGTGCCACCAGTGATGGGACGTACCGTGAGACCCAGTACTTC.

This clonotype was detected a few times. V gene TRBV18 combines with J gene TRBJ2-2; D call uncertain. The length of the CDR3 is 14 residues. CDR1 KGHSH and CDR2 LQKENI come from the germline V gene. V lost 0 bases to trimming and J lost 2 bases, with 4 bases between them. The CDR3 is CASSPPRNTGELFF. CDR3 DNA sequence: TGTGCCAGCTCACCACCCCGAAACACCGGGGAGCTGTTTTTT.

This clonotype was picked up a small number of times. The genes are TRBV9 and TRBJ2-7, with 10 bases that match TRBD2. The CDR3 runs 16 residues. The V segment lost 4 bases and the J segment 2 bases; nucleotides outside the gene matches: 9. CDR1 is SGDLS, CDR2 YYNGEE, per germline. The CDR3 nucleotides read TGTGCCAGCAGCCCCCGGCTAGCGGGAGCCCCCTACGAGCAGTACTTC. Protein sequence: CASSPRLAGAPYEQYF.